The 26 T cell receptor beta chains below come from one sample, sequenced in a study of blood T cell repertoires in COVID-19. Using immunoSEQ multiplex PCR, the repertoire was profiled, and TCRdb retains in-frame clones only, with some absent. This table holds 300,000 to 400,000 clones, 88% found once. Sequencing was carried out using PBMCs or T cells enriched from blood (not recorded which). The receptors shown here come from a woman between 25 and 40 years old with acute COVID-19.

A single count supports this clone. This chain connects TRBV5-1 to TRBJ2-3; TRBD2 agrees at 7 bases. The CDR3 extends over 17 amino acids. CDR1 and CDR2 (germline): SGHRS, YFSETQ. Trimming cost V 0 bases and J 0 bases; bases outside gene matches: 7. In DNA form, the CDR3 reads TGCGCCAGCAGCTTGGGTTCCTTGCGGGGGAGCACAGATACGCAGTATTTT. Its translation: CASSLGSLRGSTDTQYF.

The V gene is TRBV4-1, the J gene TRBJ2-3; 9 bases are a match to TRBD2. Germline-derived CDR1 and CDR2 are MGHRA and YSYEKL. Losses at the gene ends were 3 bases for V and 3 bases for J; bases not matched to a gene: 4. CDR3 length: 15 amino acids. This chain's CDR3 is CASSHPSGVTDTQYF. In nucleotides, the CDR3 is TGCGCCAGCAGCCACCCTAGCGGGGTTACAGATACGCAGTATTTT.

The chain recombines TRBV27 with TRBJ2-7; D perhaps matches TRBD2 (6 bases). This CDR3 is 15 amino acids long. V was shortened by 6 bases and J by 3 bases, with 18 bases between the two germline ends. Germline lookup yields CDR1 MNHEY and CDR2 SMNVEV (reference sequence). CDR3 coding DNA: TGTGCCAGCAGCCCCCCGGGACTTGGGGGCTACGAGCAGTACTTC. This encodes CASSPPGLGGYEQYF.

J is TRBJ1-2 and V is TRBV10-2, with TRBD1 as a possible D gene (5 bases). Looked up from germline, CDR1 is WSHSY and CDR2 is SAAADI. CDR3 length: 13 amino acids. Trimming cost V 3 bases and J 3 bases, with 8 bases left between them. The CDR3 DNA reads TGCGCCAGCAGTGACAGGGTAGACTATGGCTACACCTTC. This codes for CASSDRVDYGYTF.

The J gene is TRBJ2-7, the V gene TRBV11-1, with 8 positions matching TRBD1. The germline V gene encodes CDR1 SGHAT and CDR2 FQDESV (reference sequence). Germline trimming cut 1 base from V and 3 bases from J; bases unmatched to any gene: 2. The CDR3 is made up of 14 amino acids. The CDR3 here is CASSLVQGGYEQYF. CDR3 nucleotide sequence: TGTGCCAGCAGCTTAGTACAGGGGGGCTACGAGCAGTACTTC.

The chain uses TRBV7-3 and TRBJ1-6, with D perhaps matching TRBD1 (5 bases). Looked up from germline, CDR1 is SGHTA and CDR2 is FQGTGA. V lost 1 base to trimming and J lost 4 bases, with 8 bases between them. The CDR3 totals 15 residues. CDR3 region: CASSLNGGYNSPLHF. In nucleotides, the CDR3 is TGTGCCAGCAGCTTAAACGGGGGTTATAATTCACCCCTCCACTTT.

The V and J genes are TRBV24-1 and TRBJ2-1, with D possibly matching TRBD1 (8 bases). The CDR3 length is 15 residues. Per germline, CDR1 KGHDR and CDR2 SFDVKD. V gave up 4 bases and J gave up 3 bases, with 12 bases separating them. In DNA form, the CDR3 reads TGTGCCACCAGTGAAACAGGGGGGGACTACAATGAGCAGTTCTTC. Amino acid sequence: CATSETGGDYNEQFF.

In its sample, this clone was seen once. The chain is built from TRBV27 and TRBJ1-6; no reliable D call. Germline V gives CDR1 MNHEY, CDR2 SMNVEV (reference sequence). V dropped 6 bases and J dropped 5 bases, with 11 bases sitting between them. This CDR3 spans 14 amino acids. CDR3 region: CASRVHSNNSPLHF. CDR3 DNA: TGTGCCAGCAGAGTTCACAGCAATAATTCACCCCTCCACTTT.

This rearrangement joins TRBV24-1 to TRBJ1-2, with TRBD1 matching 9 bases. The V and J ends lost 4 bases and 8 bases, in that order; junction bases with no gene match: 7. The V gene's germline CDR1 is KGHDR and CDR2 SFDVKD. The CDR3 sequence is 14 residues long. The DNA for the CDR3 is TGTGCCACCAGTGACCCTGGGACAGGGAACGGCTACACCTTC. It encodes CATSDPGTGNGYTF.

V is TRBV9 and J is TRBJ2-1; a possible D gene is TRBD2 (5 bases). There are 16 residues in the CDR3. Deletions cut 3 bases from V and 10 bases from J, with 23 bases between. Germline-derived CDR1 and CDR2 are SGDLS and YYNGEE. As DNA, the CDR3 is TGTGCCAGCAGCGCCACCCTAGCCACACCCATACTCGAGCAGTTCTTC. The encoded protein is CASSATLATPILEQFF.

This clone showed up just once. A clone one base away is much larger, so this may be a read error. The chain couples TRBV3-1 (or the pseudogene TRBV3-2) to TRBJ1-1, with 7 nucleotides matching TRBD1. The germline V gene has CDR1 LGHDT and CDR2 YNNKEL (reference sequence). CDR3 size: 12 residues. The DNA for the CDR3 is TGTGCCGGCAGCCTCCGGACAGGCGGAGCTTTCTTT. Translating it yields CAGSLRTGGAFF.

The gene calls are TRBV5-1 and TRBJ2-7, with 8 bases that match TRBD2. The junction had 3 bases not matched to a gene; V was cut back by 1 base and J by 0 bases. Germline values: CDR1 SGHRS, CDR2 YFSETQ. This CDR3 is 15 amino acids long. DNA of the CDR3: TGCGCCAGCAGCTTGAGGCGGGAGGACTCCTACGAGCAGTACTTC. Protein sequence: CASSLRREDSYEQYF.

This rearrangement joins TRBV6-4 to TRBJ1-6; no reliable D call. Trimming removed 2 bases at V and 11 bases at J, with 13 bases between. CDR1 is MRHNA, CDR2 SNTAGT, per germline. The CDR3 loop spans 14 amino acids. The CDR3 DNA sequence: TGTGCCAGCAGTGACGACGCGGACGGGGCACCCCTCCACTTT. Translated, it gives CASSDDADGAPLHF.

The V call is TRBV9, the J call TRBJ1-2, with D maybe TRBD1 (5 bases). This CDR3 is 15 amino acids long. Trimming shortened V by 3 bases and J by 4 bases, and 16 bases separated the two germline ends. The germline CDR1 and CDR2 sequences are SGDLS and YYNGEE. CDR3 loop: CASSGGDGTSYGYTF. For the CDR3, the DNA is TGTGCCAGCAGCGGCGGGGACGGAACATCCTATGGCTACACCTTC.

In its sample, this clone was seen a few times. This sequence joins TRBV5-1 and TRBJ1-1, with TRBD1 matching 8 bases. CDR3 size: 13 residues. The ends lost 7 bases at V and 5 bases at J; junction bases unmatched: 7. The V gene's germline CDR1 is SGHRS and CDR2 YFSETQ. The CDR3 DNA sequence: TGCGCCAGCCAACAGGGGGTAGGGACTGAAGCTTTCTTT. Protein product: CASQQGVGTEAFF.

This rearrangement joins TRBV29-1 to TRBJ1-2; D gene ambiguous. CDR1 and CDR2 (germline): SQVTM, ANQGSEA. The CDR3 loop spans 11 amino acids. Trimming cost V 3 bases and J 8 bases, with 10 bases left between them. The CDR3 here is CSVEGSWGYTF. CDR3 DNA sequence: TGCAGCGTTGAGGGTAGCTGGGGCTACACCTTC.

A word on this clone: Other nucleotide sequences from this sample produce the same CDR3. The chain uses TRBV29-1 and TRBJ2-7; 9 bases are a match to TRBD2. The CDR3 runs 14 residues. With 0 bases clipped from V and 3 bases from J, the junction kept 3 bases outside the gene matches. Germline V gene sequence: CDR1 SQVTM, CDR2 ANQGSEA. CDR3 sequence (DNA): TGCAGCGTTGAAGACGTAGCGGGGGACTACGAGCAGTACTTC. It specifies CSVEDVAGDYEQYF.

This sequence joins TRBV5-1 and TRBJ2-7; D gene unclear. The germline V and J ends were trimmed by 1 base and 0 bases, with 11 bases remaining between them. The CDR3 loop spans 15 amino acids. Germline V CDR1 and CDR2: SGHRS, YFSETQ. CDR3 residues: CASSLWAASSYEQYF. CDR3 in DNA: TGCGCCAGCAGCTTGTGGGCCGCGAGCTCCTACGAGCAGTACTTC.

The rearrangement uses TRBV29-1 and TRBJ2-3; 10 bases align to TRBD2. After removal of 6 bases from V and 4 bases from J, the junction contained 10 bases not matched to a gene. The CDR3 length is 15 residues. The germline gives CDR1 SQVTM, CDR2 ANQGSEA. For the CDR3, the DNA is TGCAGCGTCCGGACTAGCGGAGGGGAACCAGATACGCAGTATTTT. This gives the protein CSVRTSGGEPDTQYF.

The chain links TRBV3-1 (or the pseudogene TRBV3-2) to TRBJ1-2; 7 positions match TRBD1. The germline gives CDR1 LGHDT, CDR2 YNNKEL (reference sequence). With V trimmed by 1 base and J by 4 bases, 6 bases remained unmatched. This CDR3 comprises 15 residues. The CDR3 DNA is TGTGCCAGCAGCCAAGGGGGACAGAGTCCCTATGGCTACACCTTC. Residues: CASSQGGQSPYGYTF.

The chain joins TRBV24-1 to TRBJ2-2; 7 bases are a match to TRBD1. The J segment lost 0 bases and the V segment lost 3 bases, leaving 6 bases of the junction unmatched. CDR1 KGHDR and CDR2 SFDVKD come from the germline V gene. This CDR3 is built from 17 residues. As DNA, the CDR3 is TGTGCCACCAGTGATCCGTGGACAGGTTCGAACACCGGGGAGCTGTTTTTT. It yields the protein CATSDPWTGSNTGELFF.

CDR3 in amino acids: CATADGLAGGYNEQFF. DNA for the CDR3: TGCGCCACCGCCGATGGACTAGCGGGGGGGTACAATGAGCAGTTCTTC. This chain connects TRBV5-1 to TRBJ2-1; TRBD2 agrees at 15 bases. V was clipped by 9 bases and J by 4 bases; unmatched bases: 8. Germline loops: CDR1 SGHRS, CDR2 YFSETQ. The CDR3 is 16 residues long.

J is TRBJ2-2 and V is TRBV11-3, with TRBD1 identical over 8 bases. The CDR3 runs to 14 residues. V was pared by 5 bases and J by 6 bases, with 5 bases of the junction left unmatched. CDR1 is SGHNT and CDR2 is YENEEA in the germline V gene. CDR3 nucleotides: TGTGCCAGCAGCCTACAGGGGGGTGCCGGGGAGCTGTTTTTT. Encoded protein: CASSLQGGAGELFF.

The chain employs TRBV19 and TRBJ1-1; 7 bases are shared with TRBD1. J lost 7 bases, V lost 4 bases, and 9 bases had no gene match. The V gene's germline CDR1 is LNHDA and CDR2 SQIVND (reference sequence). This CDR3 spans 14 amino acids. CDR3 sequence reads: CASSTPGGHSEAFF. The CDR3 region has the DNA TGTGCCAGTAGTACTCCAGGGGGGCACAGTGAAGCTTTCTTT.

V is TRBV30 and J is TRBJ1-1; 9 bases map to TRBD1. Losses at the gene ends were 4 bases for V and 1 base for J; bases not matched to a gene: 7. CDR3 length: 15 amino acids. Looked up from germline, CDR1 is GTSNPN and CDR2 is SVGIG (reference sequence). The CDR3 region is CAWIWDRVTNTEAFF. The CDR3 DNA reads TGTGCCTGGATATGGGACAGGGTGACGAACACTGAAGCTTTCTTT. Looking up the rest from reference TRBV30 and TRBJ1-1 gives the full variable domain: SQTIHQWPATLVQPVGSPLSLECTVEGTSNPNLYWYRQAAGRGLQLLFYSVGIGQISSEVPQNLSASRPQDRQFILSSKKLLLSDSGFYLCAWIWDRVTNTEAFFGQGTRLTVV.

Worth noting for this clone: Compared with germline, one end of the junction differs, possibly owing to a read error. The chain joins TRBV5-3 to TRBJ2-7; D call uncertain. TRBV5-3 qualifies as an ORF whose function is uncertain. The CDR3 sequence is 9 residues long. Written as DNA, the CDR3 is TGTGCCAGAAGCTCATACTTGAACTTC. Its translation is CARSSYLNF.